This T cell receptor (beta chain) was sequenced in a study of cytomegalovirus exposure and HLA in healthy donors. Study as a whole: An earlier analysis found some 120 million unique TCR beta sequences from around 180 million T cells. General observations from the study: As immune exposure information, only CMV serostatus was available.

The CDR3 spans 13 residues. Germline CDR1 WSHSY, CDR2 SAAADI. V lost 5 bases to trimming and J lost 0 bases, with 7 bases between them. Vbeta (60) and Jbeta (13) primers were used in the PCR. Original processing methods: In a later analysis, the count reached about 82 million unique TCR beta chains, with roughly 12 million shared. TCRdb keeps only in-frame clones here, not all; method: immunoSEQ multiplex PCR. The V and J calls and clone size come from that table; D and trimming were worked out from the DNA. The sample lists over 35,000 clones, 70% to 85% occurring once. Notes on this clone: What it binds is not known.

The genes are TRBV10-2 and TRBJ1-1; D is perhaps TRBD1 (5 bases). This TCR was sampled from a man aged 30-40 years in good health and CMV-seronegative. The material sequenced was PBMCs. This CDR3 reads CASSRQLNTEAFF. In DNA form, the CDR3 reads TGCGCCAGCAGTCGACAGCTGAACACTGAAGCTTTCTTT.